This T cell receptor beta chain was retrieved from a study of chemoradiotherapy in HPV16-positive cancers. Findings and caveats of the study: Candidate HPV-specific clones and E7-related TCR motifs grew in tumor during treatment.

For this clone: Its cognate antigen is unknown.

Over chemoradiotherapy, repertoires were sampled more than once. CDR3 length: 17 amino acids. In germline, CDR1 is SGDLS, CDR2 YYNGEE. Germline trimming cut 5 bases from V and 4 bases from J; bases unmatched to any gene: 13. TCRdb's copy holds only in-frame clones and misses some; the assay was immunoSEQ multiplex PCR. This sample has 6,500 to 8,500 clones, with roughly 80% found just once. The material was tumor tissue, obtained from a patient who underwent chemoradiotherapy. This chain uses TRBV9 with TRBJ1-2; 11 bases are shared with TRBD1. This TCR was recovered from a human donor with HPV-associated anogenital cancer. In nucleotides, the CDR3 is TGTGCCAGCAGAGGGTCTTGGACAGGGGGCTGGGGCTATGGCTACACCTTC. Encoded protein: CASRGSWTGGWGYGYTF.